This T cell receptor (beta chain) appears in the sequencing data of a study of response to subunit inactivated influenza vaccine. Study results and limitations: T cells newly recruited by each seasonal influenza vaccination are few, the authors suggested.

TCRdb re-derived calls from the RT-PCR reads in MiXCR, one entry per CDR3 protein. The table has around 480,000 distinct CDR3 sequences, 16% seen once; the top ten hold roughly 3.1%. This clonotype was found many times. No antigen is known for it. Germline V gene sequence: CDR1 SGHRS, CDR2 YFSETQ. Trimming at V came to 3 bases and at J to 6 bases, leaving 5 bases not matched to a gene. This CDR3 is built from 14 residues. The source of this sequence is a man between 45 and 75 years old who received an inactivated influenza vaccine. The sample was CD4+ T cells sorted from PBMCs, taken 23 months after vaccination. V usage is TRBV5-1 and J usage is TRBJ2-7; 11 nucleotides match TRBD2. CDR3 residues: CASSSGLADPEQYF. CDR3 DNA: TGCGCCAGCAGCTCGGGACTAGCGGATCCCGAGCAGTACTTC.